This T cell receptor beta chain was sequenced in a study of blood T cell repertoires in COVID-19 (TCRdb year 2020). Study-level background: Samples from collaborators originated in the United States, Italy and Spain and spanned both the acute and convalescent phases of COVID-19. The prospective study material was composed of cDNA or gDNA derived from T cells, B-cell-depleted T cells, or PBMCs. The repertoires were made available in a free public database intended to serve as a resource for research on the immune response to SARS-CoV-2. The dataset comprised deeply sampled blood TCRbeta repertoires from subjects exposed to, actively infected with, or recovered from COVID-19. Samples were obtained from the ongoing ImmuneRACE study (first 160 participants) and from 1,254 subjects provided by 6 global collaborators. Nearly every sample came with metadata listing a de-identified subject ID, COVID-19 status, age in years and sex. Where available, HLA class I and class II types were obtained from metadata supplied by the sample provider rather than from assay-based typing. The study at large found these results: The amount of clinical and demographic metadata varied by source and participant and was provided uncurated.

TCRbeta CDR3 regions were amplified from genomic DNA by means of the immunoSEQ Assay, a bias-controlled multiplex PCR. The original methods were these. Within the assay, amplification of reference gene primers was used to estimate how many nucleated cells each sample contained. Sequence reads were collapsed and filtered to measure the absolute abundance of every unique TCRbeta CDR3 rearrangement. For each sample, productive Simpson clonality was calculated by taking the square root of Simpson's diversity index across productive rearrangements. TCRdb carries this immuneACCESS record with in-frame sequences only. Its versions omit some clonotypes, under half of them owing to an unresolved V gene in the studies checked, with the rest unexplained. V, J and clone size derive from that table, while D and trimming were established from the DNA sequence. Recorded for this sample are 100,000 to 120,000 clones; 75% to 85% of them occurred a single time. The ten largest make up approximately 10% of the sample.

This clone was seen a few times. This clone's antigen is unknown. No base qualities exist here, and no much larger clone lies one base off it. Trimming at the junction amounts to 3 bases on V and 8 bases on J, and the germline ends lie 11 bases apart. The CDR3 numbers 13 residues from cysteine through phenylalanine. The sequence is cut down to CDR3 DNA, 39 bases in frame from base 1. Via the germline V gene (reference sequence), CDR1 is SEHNR and CDR2 FQNEAQ. Collaborating institutions collected whole blood in K2EDTA tubes following their own protocols. For TCRbeta analysis, collaborators shipped samples in one of three forms: frozen whole blood, isolated PBMCs, or DNA extracted from either of those sample types.

This TCR was recovered from a woman in her 70s with acute or convalescent COVID-19. The specimen was peripheral blood. The chain joins TRBV7-9 to TRBJ2-1; D gene: possibly TRBD1, on 5 matching bases. The CDR3: CASSLSLTDEQFF. The DNA sequence reads TGTGCCAGCAGCTTGAGTTTGACAGATGAGCAGTTCTTC.